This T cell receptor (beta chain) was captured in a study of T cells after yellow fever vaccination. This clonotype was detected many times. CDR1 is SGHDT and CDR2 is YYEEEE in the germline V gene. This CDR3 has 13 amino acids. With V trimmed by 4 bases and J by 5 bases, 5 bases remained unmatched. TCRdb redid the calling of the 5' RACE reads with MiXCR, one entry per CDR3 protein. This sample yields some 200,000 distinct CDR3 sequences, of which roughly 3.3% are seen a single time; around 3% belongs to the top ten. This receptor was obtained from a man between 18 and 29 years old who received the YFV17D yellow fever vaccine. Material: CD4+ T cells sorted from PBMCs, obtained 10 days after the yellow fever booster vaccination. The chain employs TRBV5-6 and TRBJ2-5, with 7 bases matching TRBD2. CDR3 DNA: TGTGCCAGCAGCCTGTTAGCGGGCGAGACCCAGTACTTC. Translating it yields CASSLLAGETQYF. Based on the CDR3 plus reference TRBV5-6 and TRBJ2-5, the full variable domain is DAGVTQSPTHLIKTRGQQVTLRCSPKSGHDTVSWYQQALGQGPQFIFQYYEEEERQRGNFPDRFSGHQFPNYSSELNVNALLLGDSALYLCASSLLAGETQYFGPGTRLLVL.